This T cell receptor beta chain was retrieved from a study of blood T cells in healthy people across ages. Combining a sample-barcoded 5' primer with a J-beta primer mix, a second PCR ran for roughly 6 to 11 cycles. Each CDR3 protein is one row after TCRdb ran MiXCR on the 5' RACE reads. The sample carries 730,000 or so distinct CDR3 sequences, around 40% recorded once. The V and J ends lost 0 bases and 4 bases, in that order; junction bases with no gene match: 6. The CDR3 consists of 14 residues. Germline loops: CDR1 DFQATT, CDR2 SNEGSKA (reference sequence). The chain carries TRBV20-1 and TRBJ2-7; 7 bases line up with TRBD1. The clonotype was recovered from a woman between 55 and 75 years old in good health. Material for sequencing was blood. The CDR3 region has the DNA TGCAGTGCTAGAGATCTCAGGGGGAAATACGAGCAGTACTTC. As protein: CSARDLRGKYEQYF.